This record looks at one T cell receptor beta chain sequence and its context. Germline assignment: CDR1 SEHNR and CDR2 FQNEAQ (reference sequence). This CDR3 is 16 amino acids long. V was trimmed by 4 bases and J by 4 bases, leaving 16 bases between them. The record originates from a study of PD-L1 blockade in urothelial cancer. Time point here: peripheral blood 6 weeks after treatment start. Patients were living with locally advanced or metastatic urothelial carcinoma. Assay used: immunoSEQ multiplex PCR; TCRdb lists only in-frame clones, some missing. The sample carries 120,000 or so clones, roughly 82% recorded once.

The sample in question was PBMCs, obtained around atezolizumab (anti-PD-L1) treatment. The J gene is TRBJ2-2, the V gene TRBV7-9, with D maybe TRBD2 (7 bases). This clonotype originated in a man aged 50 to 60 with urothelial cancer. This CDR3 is CASSSGGGRGTGELFF. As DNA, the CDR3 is TGTGCCAGCAGCTCGGGGGGCGGGAGAGGCACCGGGGAGCTGTTTTTT. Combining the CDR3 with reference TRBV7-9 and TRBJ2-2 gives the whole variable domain DTGVSQNPRHKITKRGQNVTFRCDPISEHNRLYWYRQTLGQGPEFLTYFQNEAQLEKSRLLSDRFSAERPKGSFSTLEIQRTEQGDSAMYLCASSSGGGRGTGELFFGEGSRLTVL.